This TCR beta chain was found in a study of blood T cell repertoires in COVID-19. Authors' analysis steps: Nucleated cell number was recorded as an estimate derived from reference gene primer amplification. Sequenced by immunoSEQ multiplex PCR; TCRdb stores in-frame clones only, minus some. Clone size and the V and J calls come from that table; the DNA yielded D and trimming. The sample holds 250,000 to 400,000 clones, around nine tenths seen once. Participant age was roughly 18 to 100 years, and participants resided in about two dozen US areas. Recovered Cohort 3 donors showed two negative PCRs, clearance, or symptom resolution. The sequence was obtained from a man between 60 and 75 years old who had recovered from COVID-19. Sequenced sample: PBMCs or T cells enriched from blood (not recorded which).

Here the CDR3 reads CASSTRGTGNNSPLHF. CDR3 DNA: TGTGCCAGCAGTACTAGAGGGACAGGGAATAATTCACCCCTCCACTTT. This chain links TRBV27 with TRBJ1-6; TRBD1 matches at 9 bases. Germline values: CDR1 MNHEY, CDR2 SMNVEV (reference sequence). The length of the CDR3 is 16 residues. V shed 5 bases, J shed 5 bases, and the junction held 7 bases outside the gene matches.